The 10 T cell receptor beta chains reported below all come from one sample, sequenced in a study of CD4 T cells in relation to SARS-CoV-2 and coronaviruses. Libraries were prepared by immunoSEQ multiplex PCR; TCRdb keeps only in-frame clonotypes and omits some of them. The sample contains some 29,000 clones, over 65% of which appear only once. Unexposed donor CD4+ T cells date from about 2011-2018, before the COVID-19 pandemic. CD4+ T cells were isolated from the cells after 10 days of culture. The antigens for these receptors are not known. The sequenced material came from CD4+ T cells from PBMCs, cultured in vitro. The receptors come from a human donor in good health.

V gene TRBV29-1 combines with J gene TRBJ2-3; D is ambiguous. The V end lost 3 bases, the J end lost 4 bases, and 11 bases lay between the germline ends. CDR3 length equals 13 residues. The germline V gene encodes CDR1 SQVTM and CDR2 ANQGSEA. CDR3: CSVDPGRADTQYF. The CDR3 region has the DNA TGCAGCGTTGACCCCGGACGCGCAGATACGCAGTATTTT.

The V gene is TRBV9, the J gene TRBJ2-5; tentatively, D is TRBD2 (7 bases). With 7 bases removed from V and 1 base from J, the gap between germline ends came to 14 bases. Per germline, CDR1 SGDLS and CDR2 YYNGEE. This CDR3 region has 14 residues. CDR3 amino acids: CASGAGATQETQYF. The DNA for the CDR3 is TGTGCCAGCGGGGCGGGGGCGACCCAAGAGACCCAGTACTTC.

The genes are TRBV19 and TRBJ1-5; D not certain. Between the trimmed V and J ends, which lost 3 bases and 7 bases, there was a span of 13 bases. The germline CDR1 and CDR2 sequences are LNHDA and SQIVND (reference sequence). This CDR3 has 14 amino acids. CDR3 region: CASSIWGDDQPQHF. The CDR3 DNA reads TGTGCCAGTAGTATCTGGGGTGACGACCAGCCCCAGCATTTT. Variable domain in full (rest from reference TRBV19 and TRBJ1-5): DGGITQSPKYLFRKEGQNVTLSCEQNLNHDAMYWYRQDPGQGLRLIYYSQIVNDFQKGDIAEGYSVSREKKESFPLTVTSAQKNPTAFYLCASSIWGDDQPQHFGDGTRLSIL.

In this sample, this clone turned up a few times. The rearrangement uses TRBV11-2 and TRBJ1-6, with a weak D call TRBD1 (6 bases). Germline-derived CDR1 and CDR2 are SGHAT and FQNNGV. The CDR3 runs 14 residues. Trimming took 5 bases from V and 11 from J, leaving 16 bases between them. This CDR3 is CASSAAQGRTPLHF. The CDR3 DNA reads TGTGCCAGCAGCGCAGCCCAGGGGAGAACACCCCTCCACTTT. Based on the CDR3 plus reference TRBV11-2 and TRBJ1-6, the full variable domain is EAGVAQSPRYKIIEKRQSVAFWCNPISGHATLYWYQQILGQGPKLLIQFQNNGVVDDSQLPKDRFSAERLKGVDSTLKIQPAKLEDSAVYLCASSAAQGRTPLHFGNGTRLTVT.

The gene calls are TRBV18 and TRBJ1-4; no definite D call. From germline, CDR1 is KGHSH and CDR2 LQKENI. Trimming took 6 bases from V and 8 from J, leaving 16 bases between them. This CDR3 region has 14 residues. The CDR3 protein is CASSPPGLSEKLFF. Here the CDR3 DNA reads TGTGCCAGCTCCCCCCCCGGGCTATCGGAAAAACTGTTTTTT.

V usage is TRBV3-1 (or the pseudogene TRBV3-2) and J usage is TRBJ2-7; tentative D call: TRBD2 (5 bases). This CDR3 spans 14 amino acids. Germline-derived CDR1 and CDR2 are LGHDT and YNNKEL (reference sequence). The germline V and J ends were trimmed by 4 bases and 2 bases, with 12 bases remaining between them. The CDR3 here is CASSPRGWAYEQYF. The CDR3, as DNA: TGTGCCAGCAGCCCTAGAGGGTGGGCCTACGAGCAGTACTTC.

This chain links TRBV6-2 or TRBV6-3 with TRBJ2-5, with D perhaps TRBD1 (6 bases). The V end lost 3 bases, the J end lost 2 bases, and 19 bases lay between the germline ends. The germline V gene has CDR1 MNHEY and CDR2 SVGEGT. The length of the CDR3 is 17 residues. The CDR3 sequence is CASSYPSAAGAQETQYF. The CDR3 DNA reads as TGTGCCAGCAGTTATCCATCGGCGGCAGGGGCTCAAGAGACCCAGTACTTC.

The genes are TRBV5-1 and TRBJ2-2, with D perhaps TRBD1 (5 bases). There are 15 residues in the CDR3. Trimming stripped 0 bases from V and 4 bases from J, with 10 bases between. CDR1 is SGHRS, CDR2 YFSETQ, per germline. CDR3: CASSLGGQGTGELFF. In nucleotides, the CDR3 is TGCGCCAGCAGCTTGGGGGGTCAGGGCACCGGGGAGCTGTTTTTT.

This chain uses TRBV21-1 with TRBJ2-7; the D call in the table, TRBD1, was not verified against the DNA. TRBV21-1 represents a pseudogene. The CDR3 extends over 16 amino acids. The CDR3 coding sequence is TGTGCCAGCAGCGTGGGACAGAGGGGATACTCCTACGAGCAGTACTTC. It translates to CASSVGQRGYSYEQYF.

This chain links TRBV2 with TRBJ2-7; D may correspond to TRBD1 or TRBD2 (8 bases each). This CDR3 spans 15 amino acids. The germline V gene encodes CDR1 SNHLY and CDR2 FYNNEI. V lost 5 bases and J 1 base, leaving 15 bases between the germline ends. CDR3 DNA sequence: TGTGCCAGCAGTCGGGAGGGACAGGCATCCTACGAGCAGTACTTC. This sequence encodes CASSREGQASYEQYF.